This T cell receptor (beta chain) stems from a study of cytomegalovirus exposure and HLA in healthy donors. Study summary: The same platform used for the approximately 670 first-cohort repertoires was also used for the roughly 120 validation repertoires, as a later analysis reported.

The germline V gene encodes CDR1 LNHDA and CDR2 SQIVND (reference sequence). This CDR3 is built from 16 residues. The V end was cut by 5 bases, the J end by 5 bases, with 19 bases between. Data came from immunoSEQ multiplex PCR; TCRdb stores just in-frame clones and leaves some out. The repertoire holds some 75,000 clones, roughly 96% seen once, with 1.3% in the top ten. Study-wide findings and caveats: According to reports, the classifier identified cytomegalovirus status with high specificity and sensitivity. The study labeled 170 or so TCR beta chains cytomegalovirus-associated.

This clone was seen only once. Its antigen is not identified. This receptor was identified in a woman in her late teens or twenties in good health and CMV-seronegative. This chain joins TRBV19 and TRBJ1-5; no clear D gene. Sequenced material: PBMCs. The CDR3 DNA reads TGTGCCAGTAGTCTCTTTTACCCTGAAAGCGATCAGCCCCAGCATTTT. Protein: CASSLFYPESDQPQHF.